Sequencing of this T cell receptor (beta chain) was carried out in a study of post-analysis software for immune sequencing data. Overall study context: Disease courses included relapsing-remitting, secondary progressive and progressive-relapsing multiple sclerosis. Study-wide findings and caveats: Significantly decreased normalized Chao1 diversity was recorded for multiple sclerosis patients relative to controls. Samples from a shared batch, those prepared together, strongly co-clustered by F measure. Controls had lower frequencies than patients of four or five TRBV segments, which included TRBV5-6, TRBV5-1 and TRBV20-1.

Trimming removed 4 bases from V and 1 base from J; junction bases left unmatched: 3. This CDR3 spans 14 amino acids. cDNA libraries for TCR beta contained unique molecular identifiers. TCRdb ran MiXCR on the PCR reads and lists one entry per CDR3 protein. This table has 380,000 or so distinct CDR3 sequences, around a third appearing once. A note on this clonotype: Its antigen is not known.

This sequence originates from a girl aged 10 to 17 with multiple sclerosis. V is TRBV12-3 or TRBV12-4 and J is TRBJ1-1, with TRBD1 identical over 7 bases. The sequencing sample was made of blood. As DNA, the CDR3 is TGTGCCAGCAGTTCCGGACAGGAGAACACTGAAGCTTTCTTT. It specifies CASSSGQENTEAFF.